This TCR beta chain was found in a study of cytomegalovirus exposure and HLA in healthy donors. PCR was performed using 60 Vbeta and 13 Jbeta primers. Clones were read by immunoSEQ multiplex PCR, and TCRdb kept only the in-frame ones, dropping some. Here the sample spans 85,000 to 95,000 clones, 74% being singletons. Germline loops: CDR1 SGHTA, CDR2 FQGTGA. Losses at the gene ends were 5 bases for V and 1 base for J; bases not matched to a gene: 2. This CDR3 contains 14 residues. This clone came up a few times. Sequenced material: PBMCs. The sequence was collected from a man aged 25-40 years in good health and CMV-seropositive. J is TRBJ1-1 and V is TRBV7-3, with TRBD1 identical over 9 bases. CDR3 protein: CASSTGQGNTEAFF. As DNA, the CDR3 is TGTGCCAGCAGCACGGGACAGGGGAACACTGAAGCTTTCTTT.